This TCR beta chain came from a study of shared clonotypes between healthy human individuals. Whole-study results and caveats: Relative to memory subsets, naive subsets generally showed larger estimated richness.

Points on this clone: Its target is not known.

The CDR3 sequence is 13 residues long. The V gene lost 4 bases and the J gene lost 6 bases, with 10 bases spanning the gap. Germline values: CDR1 KGHSH, CDR2 LQKENI. Using immunoSEQ multiplex PCR, the repertoire was profiled, and TCRdb retains in-frame clones only, with some absent. The profile shows 2 million to 2.5 million clones, approximately 93% of them singletons. The sequenced sample was naive CD4+ T cells from PBMCs. Subset specified: CD45RA+ positively selected. The rearrangement links TRBV18 to TRBJ1-5; D call uncertain. The clonotype was recovered from a young man in good health. Some clones in this sample may be carry-over from other donors' samples. The CDR3 here is CASSLDGPQPQHF. The CDR3, as DNA: TGTGCCAGCTCACTGGACGGCCCTCAGCCCCAGCATTTT.